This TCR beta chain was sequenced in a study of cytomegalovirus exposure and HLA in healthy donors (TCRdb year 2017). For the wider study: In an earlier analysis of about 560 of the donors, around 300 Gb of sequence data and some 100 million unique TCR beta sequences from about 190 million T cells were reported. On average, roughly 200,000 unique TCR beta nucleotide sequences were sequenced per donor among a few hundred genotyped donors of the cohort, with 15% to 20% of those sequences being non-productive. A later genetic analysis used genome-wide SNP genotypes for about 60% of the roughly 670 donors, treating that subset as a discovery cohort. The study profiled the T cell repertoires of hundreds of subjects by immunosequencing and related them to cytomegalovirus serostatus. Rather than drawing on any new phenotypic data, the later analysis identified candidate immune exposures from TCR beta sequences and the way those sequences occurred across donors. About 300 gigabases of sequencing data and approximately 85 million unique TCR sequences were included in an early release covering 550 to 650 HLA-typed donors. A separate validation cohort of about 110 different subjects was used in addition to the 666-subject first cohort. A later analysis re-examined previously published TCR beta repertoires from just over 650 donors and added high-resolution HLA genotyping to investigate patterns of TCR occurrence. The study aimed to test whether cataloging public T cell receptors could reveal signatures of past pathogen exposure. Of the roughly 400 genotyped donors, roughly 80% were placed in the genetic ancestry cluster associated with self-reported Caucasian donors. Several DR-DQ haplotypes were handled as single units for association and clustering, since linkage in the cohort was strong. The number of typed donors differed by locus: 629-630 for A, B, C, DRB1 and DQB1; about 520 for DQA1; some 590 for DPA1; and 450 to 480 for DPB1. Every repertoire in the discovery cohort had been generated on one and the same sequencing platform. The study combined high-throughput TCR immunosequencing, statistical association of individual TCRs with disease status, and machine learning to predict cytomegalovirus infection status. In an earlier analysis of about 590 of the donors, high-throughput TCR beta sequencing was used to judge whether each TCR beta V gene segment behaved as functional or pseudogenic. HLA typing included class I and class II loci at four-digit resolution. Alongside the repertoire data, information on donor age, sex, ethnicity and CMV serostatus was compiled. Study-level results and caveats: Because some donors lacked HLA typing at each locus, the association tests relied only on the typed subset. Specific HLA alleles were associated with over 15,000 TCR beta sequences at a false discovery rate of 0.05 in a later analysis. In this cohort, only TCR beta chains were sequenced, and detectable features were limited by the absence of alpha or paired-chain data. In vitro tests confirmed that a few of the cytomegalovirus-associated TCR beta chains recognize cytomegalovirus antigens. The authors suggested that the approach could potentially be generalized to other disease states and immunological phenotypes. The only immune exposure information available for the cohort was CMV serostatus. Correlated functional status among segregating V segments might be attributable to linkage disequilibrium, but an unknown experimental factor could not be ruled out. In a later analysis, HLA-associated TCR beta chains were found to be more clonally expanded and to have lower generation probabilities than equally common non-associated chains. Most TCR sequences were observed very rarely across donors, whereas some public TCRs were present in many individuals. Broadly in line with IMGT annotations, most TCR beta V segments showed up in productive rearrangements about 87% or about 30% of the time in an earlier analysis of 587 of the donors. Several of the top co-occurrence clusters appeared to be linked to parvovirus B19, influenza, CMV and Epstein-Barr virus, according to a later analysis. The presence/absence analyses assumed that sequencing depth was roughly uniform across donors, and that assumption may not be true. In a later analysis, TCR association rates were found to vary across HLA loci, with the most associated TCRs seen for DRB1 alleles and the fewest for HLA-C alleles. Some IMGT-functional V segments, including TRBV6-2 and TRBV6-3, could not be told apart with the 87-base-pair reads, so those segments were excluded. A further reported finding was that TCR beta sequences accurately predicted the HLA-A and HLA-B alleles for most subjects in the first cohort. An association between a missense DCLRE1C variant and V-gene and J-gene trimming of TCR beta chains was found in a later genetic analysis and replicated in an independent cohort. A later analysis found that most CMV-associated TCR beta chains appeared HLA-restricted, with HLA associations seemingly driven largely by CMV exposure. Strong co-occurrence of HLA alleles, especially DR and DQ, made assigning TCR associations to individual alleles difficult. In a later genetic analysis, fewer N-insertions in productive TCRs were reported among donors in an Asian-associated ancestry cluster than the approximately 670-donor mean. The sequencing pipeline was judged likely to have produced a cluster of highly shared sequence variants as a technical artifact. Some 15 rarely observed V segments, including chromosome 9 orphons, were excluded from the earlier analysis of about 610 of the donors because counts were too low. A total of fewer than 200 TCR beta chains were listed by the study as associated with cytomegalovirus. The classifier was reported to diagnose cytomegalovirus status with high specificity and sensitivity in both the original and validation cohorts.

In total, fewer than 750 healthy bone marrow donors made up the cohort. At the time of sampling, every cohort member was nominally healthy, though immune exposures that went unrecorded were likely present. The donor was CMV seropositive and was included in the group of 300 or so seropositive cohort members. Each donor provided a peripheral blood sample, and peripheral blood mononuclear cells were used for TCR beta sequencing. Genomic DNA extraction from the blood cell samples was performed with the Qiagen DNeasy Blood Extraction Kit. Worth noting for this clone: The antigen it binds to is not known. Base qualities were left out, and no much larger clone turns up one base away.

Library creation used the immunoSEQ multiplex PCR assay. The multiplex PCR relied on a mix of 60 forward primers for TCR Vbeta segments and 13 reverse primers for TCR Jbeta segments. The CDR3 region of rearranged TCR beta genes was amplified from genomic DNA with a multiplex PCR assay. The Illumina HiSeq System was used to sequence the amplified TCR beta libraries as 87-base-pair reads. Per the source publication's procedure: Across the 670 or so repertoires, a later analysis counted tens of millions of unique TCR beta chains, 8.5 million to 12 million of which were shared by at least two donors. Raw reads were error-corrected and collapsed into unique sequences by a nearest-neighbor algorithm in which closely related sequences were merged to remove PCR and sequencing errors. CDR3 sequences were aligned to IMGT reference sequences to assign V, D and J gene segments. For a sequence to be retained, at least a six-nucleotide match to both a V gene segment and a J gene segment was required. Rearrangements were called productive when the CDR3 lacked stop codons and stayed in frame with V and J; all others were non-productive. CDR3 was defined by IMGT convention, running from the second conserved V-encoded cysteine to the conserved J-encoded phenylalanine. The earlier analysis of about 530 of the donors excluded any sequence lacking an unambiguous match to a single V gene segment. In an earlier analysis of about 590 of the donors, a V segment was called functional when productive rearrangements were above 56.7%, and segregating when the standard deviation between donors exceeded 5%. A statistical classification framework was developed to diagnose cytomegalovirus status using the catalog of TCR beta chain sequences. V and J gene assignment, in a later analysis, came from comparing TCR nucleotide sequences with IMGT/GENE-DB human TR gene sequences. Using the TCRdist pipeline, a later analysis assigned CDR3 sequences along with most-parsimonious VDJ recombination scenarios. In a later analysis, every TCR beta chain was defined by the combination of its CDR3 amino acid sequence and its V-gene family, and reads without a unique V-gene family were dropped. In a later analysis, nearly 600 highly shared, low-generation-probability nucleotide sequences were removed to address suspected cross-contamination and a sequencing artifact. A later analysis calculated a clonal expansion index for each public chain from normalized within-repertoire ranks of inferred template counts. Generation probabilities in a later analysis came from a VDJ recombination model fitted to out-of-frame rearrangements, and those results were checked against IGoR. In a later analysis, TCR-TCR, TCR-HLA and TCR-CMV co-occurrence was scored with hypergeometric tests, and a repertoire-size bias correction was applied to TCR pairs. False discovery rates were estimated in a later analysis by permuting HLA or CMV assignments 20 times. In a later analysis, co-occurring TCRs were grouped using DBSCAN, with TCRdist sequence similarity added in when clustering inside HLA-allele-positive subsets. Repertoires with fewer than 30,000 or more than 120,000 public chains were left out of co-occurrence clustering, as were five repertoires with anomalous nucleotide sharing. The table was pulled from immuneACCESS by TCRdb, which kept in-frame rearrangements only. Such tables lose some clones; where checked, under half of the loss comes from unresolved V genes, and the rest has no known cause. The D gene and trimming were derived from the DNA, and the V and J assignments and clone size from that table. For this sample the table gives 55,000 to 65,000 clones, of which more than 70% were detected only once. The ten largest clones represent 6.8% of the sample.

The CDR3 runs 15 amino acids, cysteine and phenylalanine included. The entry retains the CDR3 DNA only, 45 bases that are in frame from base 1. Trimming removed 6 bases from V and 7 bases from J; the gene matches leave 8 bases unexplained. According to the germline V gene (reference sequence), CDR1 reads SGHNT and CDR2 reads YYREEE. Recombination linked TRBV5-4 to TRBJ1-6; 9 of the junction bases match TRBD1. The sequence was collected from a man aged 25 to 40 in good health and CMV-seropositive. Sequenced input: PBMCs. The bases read TGTGCCAGCACCTCCCTTGGGACAGGGAATTCACCCCTCCACTTT. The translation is CASTSLGTGNSPLHF.